The rows below give T cell receptor beta chains drawn from one sample of a study of blood T cell repertoires in COVID-19. Sequencing used immunoSEQ multiplex PCR; TCRdb keeps in-frame clones, though not all of them. Of more than 80,000 clones in the sample, 76% were seen once. Sequences were obtained from peripheral blood. Source of these receptors: a man older than 75 with COVID-19, enrolled during active disease. Each CDR3 is given with its conserved first and last residue. D genes are given only for firm matches. Only part of the rows carry a size: once, few, many, or a class if the clone is expanded.

J: TRBJ1-2
V: TRBV5-1
size: NA
D: NA
CDR3: CASSSGEGGYTF
DNA: TGCGCCAGCAGCTCAGGGGAGGGCGGCTACACCTTC

J: TRBJ2-3
V: TRBV28
size: few
D: NA
CDR3: CASSPQPVVDTQYF
DNA: TGTGCCAGCAGCCCCCAACCGGTTGTGGATACGCAGTATTTT

J: TRBJ1-5
V: TRBV2
size: NA
D: NA
CDR3: CASSDEAGVDQPQHF
DNA: TGTGCCAGCAGTGATGAAGCGGGGGTAGATCAGCCCCAGCATTTT

J: TRBJ2-2
V: TRBV9
size: NA
D: NA
CDR3: CASSPRRENTGELFF
DNA: TGTGCCAGCAGCCCACGCCGGGAAAACACCGGGGAGCTGTTTTTT

J: TRBJ1-4
V: TRBV7-8
size: NA
D: TRBD1
CDR3: CASSLTGTANEKLFF
DNA: TGTGCCAGCAGCTTAACCGGGACAGCTAATGAAAAACTGTTTTTT

J: TRBJ2-5
V: TRBV11-2
size: NA
D: NA
CDR3: CASSLVHRVQETQYF
DNA: TGTGCCAGCAGCTTAGTCCACAGGGTACAAGAGACCCAGTACTTC

J: TRBJ1-1
V: TRBV4-3
size: NA
D: NA
CDR3: CASSQDPAGMGAEAFF
DNA: TGCGCCAGCAGCCAAGACCCGGCAGGCATGGGCGCTGAAGCTTTCTTT

J: TRBJ1-2
V: TRBV5-1
size: NA
D: TRBD1
CDR3: CASSPQGEDYGYTF
DNA: TGCGCCAGCAGCCCCCAGGGGGAAGACTATGGCTACACCTTC

J: TRBJ2-1
V: TRBV4-3
size: few
D: TRBD2
CDR3: CASSQLTSGSKFF
DNA: TGCGCCAGCAGCCAACTTACTAGCGGGAGCAAGTTCTTC

J: TRBJ2-4
V: TRBV4-1
size: few
D: TRBD2
CDR3: CASSQIGRLAGASYKNIQYF
DNA: TGCGCCAGCAGCCAAATCGGGCGACTAGCGGGAGCGTCGTACAAAAACATTCAGTACTTC

J: TRBJ2-1
V: TRBV7-2
size: NA
D: TRBD2
CDR3: CASSLAATSGQQFF
DNA: TGTGCCAGCAGCTTAGCCGCGACTAGCGGCCAACAGTTCTTC

J: TRBJ1-2
V: TRBV3-1/TRBV3-2
size: NA
D: NA
CDR3: CATSPSGDGYTF
DNA: TGTGCCACCTCCCCCTCAGGGGATGGCTACACCTTC

J: TRBJ2-1
V: TRBV28
size: many
D: NA
CDR3: CASSSSTVYSYNEQFF
DNA: TGTGCCAGCAGTTCCTCGACAGTTTACTCCTACAATGAGCAGTTCTTC

J: TRBJ2-2
V: TRBV18
size: NA
D: TRBD1
CDR3: CASSQGTGGHTGELFF
DNA: TGTGCCAGCTCCCAAGGGACAGGGGGTCACACCGGGGAGCTGTTTTTT